The entry that follows covers one T cell receptor (beta chain) sequence. This sample was included in a study of blood T cell repertoires in COVID-19. Study-wide background: The analysed material was cDNA or gDNA that came from T cells, B-cell-depleted T cells, or PBMCs.

In the source study's methods: Amplified reference gene primers provided the basis for estimating nucleated cell counts. Sequenced by immunoSEQ multiplex PCR; TCRdb stores in-frame clones only, minus some. V and J calls and clone size follow that table, whereas D and trimming were derived from the DNA. The sample holds around 230,000 clones, around 80% seen once. V lost 4 bases to trimming and J lost 7 bases, with 13 bases between them. The CDR3 is 13 residues long. Germline V gives CDR1 GTSNPN, CDR2 SVGIG (reference sequence). Participant-reported clinical history was the basis for cohort assignment.

The sequence came from a man aged 40-50 years who had recovered from COVID-19. Sequences were obtained from PBMCs or T cells enriched from blood (not recorded which). The chain has TRBV30 and TRBJ2-2; possibly TRBD2 for D (6 bases). The CDR3, as DNA: TGTGCCTGGACGCCGCTAGCGATCGGGGAGCTGTTTTTT. Protein sequence: CAWTPLAIGELFF.